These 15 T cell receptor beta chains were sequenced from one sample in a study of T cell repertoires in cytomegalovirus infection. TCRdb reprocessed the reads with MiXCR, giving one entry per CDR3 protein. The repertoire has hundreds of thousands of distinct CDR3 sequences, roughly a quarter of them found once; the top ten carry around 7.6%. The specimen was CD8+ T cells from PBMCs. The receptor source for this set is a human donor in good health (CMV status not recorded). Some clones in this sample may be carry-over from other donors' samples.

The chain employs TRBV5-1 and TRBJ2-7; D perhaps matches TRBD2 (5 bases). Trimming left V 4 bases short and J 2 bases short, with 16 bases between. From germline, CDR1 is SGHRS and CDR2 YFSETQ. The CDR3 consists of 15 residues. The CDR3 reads CASSPRRSGAYEQYF. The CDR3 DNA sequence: TGCGCCAGCAGCCCGCGGCGCAGCGGAGCCTACGAGCAGTACTTC.

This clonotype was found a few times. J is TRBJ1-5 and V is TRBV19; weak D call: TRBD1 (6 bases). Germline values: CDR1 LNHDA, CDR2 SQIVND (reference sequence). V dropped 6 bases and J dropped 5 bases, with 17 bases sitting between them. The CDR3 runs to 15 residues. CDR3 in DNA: TGTGCCAGTAGAGGATGGGGACAAGGGGATCAGCCCCAGCATTTT. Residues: CASRGWGQGDQPQHF.

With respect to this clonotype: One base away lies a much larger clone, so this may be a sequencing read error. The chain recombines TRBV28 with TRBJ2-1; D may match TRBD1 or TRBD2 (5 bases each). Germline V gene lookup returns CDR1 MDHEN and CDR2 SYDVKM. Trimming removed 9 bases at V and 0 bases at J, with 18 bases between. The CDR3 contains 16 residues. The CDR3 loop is CARRDRDHSSYNEQFF. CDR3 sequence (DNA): TGTGCCAGGAGAGACCGGGACCACAGCTCCTACAATGAGCAGTTCTTC.

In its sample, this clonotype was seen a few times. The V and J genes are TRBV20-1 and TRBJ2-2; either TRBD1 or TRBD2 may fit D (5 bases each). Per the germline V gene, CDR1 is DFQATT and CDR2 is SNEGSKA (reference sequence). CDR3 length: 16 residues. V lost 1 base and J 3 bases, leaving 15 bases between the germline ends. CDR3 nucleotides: TGCAGTGCTAGAGGAGGCCCCGGGACGTACACCGGGGAGCTGTTTTTT. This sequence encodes CSARGGPGTYTGELFF.

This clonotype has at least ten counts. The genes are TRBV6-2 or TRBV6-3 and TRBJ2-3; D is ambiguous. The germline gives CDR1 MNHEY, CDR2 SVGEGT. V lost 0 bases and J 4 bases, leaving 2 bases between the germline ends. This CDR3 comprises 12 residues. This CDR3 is CASSYSSDTQYF. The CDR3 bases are TGTGCCAGCAGTTACTCGTCAGATACGCAGTATTTT.

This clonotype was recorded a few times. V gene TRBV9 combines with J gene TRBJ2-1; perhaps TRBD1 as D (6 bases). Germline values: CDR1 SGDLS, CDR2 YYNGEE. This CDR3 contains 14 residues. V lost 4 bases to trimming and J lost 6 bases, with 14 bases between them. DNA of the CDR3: TGTGCCAGCAGCCGGGACACCAGGATCAATGAGCAGTTCTTC. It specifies CASSRDTRINEQFF.

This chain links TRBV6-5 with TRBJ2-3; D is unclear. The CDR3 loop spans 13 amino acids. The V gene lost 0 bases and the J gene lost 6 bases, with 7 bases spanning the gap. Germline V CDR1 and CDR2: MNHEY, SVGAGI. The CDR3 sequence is CASSYSTHDTQYF. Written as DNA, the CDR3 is TGTGCCAGCAGTTACTCGACCCACGATACGCAGTATTTT.

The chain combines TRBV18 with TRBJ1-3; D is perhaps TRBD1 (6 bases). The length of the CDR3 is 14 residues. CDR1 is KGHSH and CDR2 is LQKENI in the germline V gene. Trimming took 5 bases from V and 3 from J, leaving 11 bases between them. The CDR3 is CASSSRDIGNTIYF. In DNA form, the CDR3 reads TGTGCCAGCTCATCCCGGGACATTGGAAACACCATATATTTT. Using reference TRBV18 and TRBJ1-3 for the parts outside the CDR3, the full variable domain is NAGVMQNPRHLVRRRGQEARLRCSPMKGHSHVYWYRQLPEEGLKFMVYLQKENIIDESGMPKERFSAEFPKEGPSILRIQQVVRGDSAAYFCASSSRDIGNTIYFGEGSWLTVV.

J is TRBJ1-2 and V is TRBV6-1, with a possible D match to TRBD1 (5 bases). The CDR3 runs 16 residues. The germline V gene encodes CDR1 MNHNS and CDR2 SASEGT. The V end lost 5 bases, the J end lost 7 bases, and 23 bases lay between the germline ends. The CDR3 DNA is TGTGCCAGCAGTCCCGGGGGTTGGATTCACCGCGGTGGCTACACCTTC. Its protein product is CASSPGGWIHRGGYTF.

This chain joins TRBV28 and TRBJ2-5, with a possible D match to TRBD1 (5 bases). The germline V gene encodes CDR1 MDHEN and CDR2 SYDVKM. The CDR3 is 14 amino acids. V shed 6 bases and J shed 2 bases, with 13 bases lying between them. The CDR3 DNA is TGTGCCAGCAGCCCCTCCAGGACACAAGAGACCCAGTACTTC. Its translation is CASSPSRTQETQYF.

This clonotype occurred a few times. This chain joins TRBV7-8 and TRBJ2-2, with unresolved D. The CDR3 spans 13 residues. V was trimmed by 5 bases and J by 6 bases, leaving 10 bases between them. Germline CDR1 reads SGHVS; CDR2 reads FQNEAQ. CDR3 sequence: CASSIRFAGELFF. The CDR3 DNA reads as TGTGCCAGCAGCATTAGGTTCGCCGGGGAGCTGTTTTTT. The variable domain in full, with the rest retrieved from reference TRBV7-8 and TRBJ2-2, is GAGVSQSPRYKVAKRGQDVALRCDPISGHVSLFWYQQALGQGPEFLTYFQNEAQLDKSGLPSDRFFAERPEGSVSTLKIQRTQQEDSAVYLCASSIRFAGELFFGEGSRLTVL.

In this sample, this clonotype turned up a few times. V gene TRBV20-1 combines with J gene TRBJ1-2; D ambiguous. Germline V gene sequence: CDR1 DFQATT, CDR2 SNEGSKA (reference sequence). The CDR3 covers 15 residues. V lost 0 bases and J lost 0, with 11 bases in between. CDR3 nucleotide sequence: TGCAGTGCTAGAGATCGGGTCGGTCCTAACTATGGCTACACCTTC. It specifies CSARDRVGPNYGYTF.

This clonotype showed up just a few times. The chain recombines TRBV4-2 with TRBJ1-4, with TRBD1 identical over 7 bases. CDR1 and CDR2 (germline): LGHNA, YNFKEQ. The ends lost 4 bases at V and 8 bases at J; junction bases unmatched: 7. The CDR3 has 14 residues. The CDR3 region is CASSPYRGGEKLFF. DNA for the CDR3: TGTGCCAGCAGCCCATACAGGGGAGGAGAAAAACTGTTTTTT.

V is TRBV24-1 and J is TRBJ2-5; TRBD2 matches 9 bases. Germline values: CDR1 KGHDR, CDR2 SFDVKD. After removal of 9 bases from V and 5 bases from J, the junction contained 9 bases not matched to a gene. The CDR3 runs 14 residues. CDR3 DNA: TGTGCCACCCCCTTGCGGGGGGGCTTGGAGACCCAGTACTTC. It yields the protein CATPLRGGLETQYF.

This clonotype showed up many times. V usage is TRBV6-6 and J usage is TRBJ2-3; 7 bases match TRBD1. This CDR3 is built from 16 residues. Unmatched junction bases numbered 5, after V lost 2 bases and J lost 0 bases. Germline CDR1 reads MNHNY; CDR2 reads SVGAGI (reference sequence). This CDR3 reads CASSYPGTASTDTQYF. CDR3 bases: TGTGCCAGCAGTTACCCCGGGACAGCCAGCACAGATACGCAGTATTTT.